Each of the 22 T cell receptor beta chains below was sequenced from the same sample in a study of CD8+CD57+ T cells in acquired aplastic anemia. Researchers used genomic DNA as the template to profile TCR beta VDJ and CDR3. TCRdb passed the reads through MiXCR, listing each CDR3 protein once. The table includes approximately 190,000 distinct CDR3 sequences, less than 65% detected once. Material for sequencing was sorted CD4+, CD8+, or CD8+CD57+ T cells (not recorded which) from PBMCs. The receptors here all came from a human donor with severe aplastic anemia or a healthy control (not recorded which).

The chain recombines TRBV2 with TRBJ1-5; 8 bases agree with TRBD1. The CDR3 has 16 residues. Trimming at V came to 8 bases and at J to 3 bases, leaving 12 bases not matched to a gene. Per germline, CDR1 SNHLY and CDR2 FYNNEI. The CDR3 DNA follows: TGTGCCAGCGCAACTGGACAGGGAGTAGTCAATCAGCCCCAGCATTTT. Translating gives CASATGQGVVNQPQHF.

This clonotype was counted only a few times. The rearrangement joins TRBV7-9 to TRBJ2-1, with no clear D. Germline V gene lookup returns CDR1 SEHNR and CDR2 FQNEAQ (reference sequence). The CDR3 extends over 15 amino acids. V dropped 3 bases and J dropped 1 base, with 10 bases sitting between them. CDR3 amino acids: CASSFSDSSYNEQFF. The CDR3 nucleotides are TGTGCCAGCAGCTTTAGTGACTCGTCCTACAATGAGCAGTTCTTC.

The chain employs TRBV7-2 and TRBJ2-5, with D maybe TRBD2 (7 bases). The CDR3 length is 16 residues. Trimming left V 5 bases short and J 1 base short, with 17 bases between. From germline, CDR1 is SGHTA and CDR2 FQGNSA. In DNA form, the CDR3 reads TGTGCCAGCAGCAGCCTAGGGGGGGCCGTCCAAGAGACCCAGTACTTC. It specifies CASSSLGGAVQETQYF.

The chain uses TRBV10-3 and TRBJ1-2, with D uncertain. V dropped 10 bases and J dropped 0 bases, with 18 bases sitting between them. CDR1 is ENHRY and CDR2 is SYGVKD in the germline V gene. The CDR3 is 15 residues long. The CDR3 nucleotides are TGTGCCAGCAGCTTCGCAACTCCCTCTAACTATGGCTACACCTTC. Amino acids: CASSFATPSNYGYTF.

This clonotype was observed a handful of times. The genes are TRBV10-2 and TRBJ2-7; D gene ambiguous. Germline lookup yields CDR1 WSHSY and CDR2 SAAADI. The V end lost 2 bases, the J end lost 2 bases, and 1 base lay between the germline ends. This CDR3 comprises 11 residues. The CDR3 DNA reads as TGCGCCAGCAGTGAGACCTACGAGCAGTACTTC. Amino acid sequence: CASSETYEQYF.

The V gene is TRBV20-1, the J gene TRBJ2-3; 8 positions match TRBD2. Germline V lookup: CDR1 DFQATT, CDR2 SNEGSKA (reference sequence). The trim removed 3 bases at V and 2 bases at J, leaving 7 bases unmatched. This CDR3 is 15 amino acids long. As DNA, the CDR3 is TGCAGTGCTAGTGACCCGCGGGGGGCCACAGATACGCAGTATTTT. This translates into CSASDPRGATDTQYF.

At least ten counts were recorded for this clonotype. The rearrangement joins TRBV20-1 to TRBJ1-5; 7 bases map to TRBD1. This CDR3 contains 15 residues. In germline, CDR1 is DFQATT, CDR2 SNEGSKA (reference sequence). J gave up 0 bases and V 4 bases, and 6 bases lay outside the gene matches. The CDR3 coding sequence is TGCAGTGCTACGGACAGGACTTATAGCAATCAGCCCCAGCATTTT. Amino acid sequence: CSATDRTYSNQPQHF.

The rearrangement uses TRBV2 and TRBJ2-1, with 13 bases aligning to TRBD2. Unmatched junction bases numbered 3, after V lost 6 bases and J lost 10 bases. Germline V gene sequence: CDR1 SNHLY, CDR2 FYNNEI. The CDR3 runs 13 residues. CDR3 bases: TGTGCCAGCAGACTAGCGGGAGGGGGGGAGCAGTTCTTC. This translates into CASRLAGGGEQFF.

The CDR3 is CASSFTAGTDHSNQPQHF. CDR3 DNA: TGTGCCAGCAGCTTCACCGCCGGGACGGATCATAGCAATCAGCCCCAGCATTTT. V gene TRBV7-4 combines with J gene TRBJ1-5; D is perhaps TRBD1 (5 bases). This CDR3 is 18 amino acids long. In germline, CDR1 is SGHVT, CDR2 SQSDAQ. V gave up 3 bases and J gave up 0 bases, with 18 bases separating them.

CDR3 in DNA: TGCAGTGCTAGATCAACTCGTAACAGGGACTACCCCTACGAGCAGTACTTC. Protein: CSARSTRNRDYPYEQYF. The chain joins TRBV20-1 to TRBJ2-7; TRBD2 might be the D (7 bases). This CDR3 comprises 17 residues. Germline lookup yields CDR1 DFQATT and CDR2 SNEGSKA (reference sequence). With 2 bases removed from V and 2 bases from J, the gap between germline ends came to 22 bases.

Many counts were recorded for this clonotype. This chain joins TRBV19 and TRBJ1-5; D gene uncertain. CDR3 length: 13 residues. The V gene lost 2 bases and the J gene lost 4 bases, with 6 bases spanning the gap. Germline CDR1 reads LNHDA; CDR2 reads SQIVND (reference sequence). This chain's CDR3 is CASSISANQPQHF. In nucleotides, the CDR3 is TGTGCCAGTAGTATATCGGCGAATCAGCCCCAGCATTTT.

This sequence joins TRBV4-2 and TRBJ1-2; tentatively, D is TRBD1 (5 bases). CDR3 length: 13 residues. Looked up from germline, CDR1 is LGHNA and CDR2 is YNFKEQ. The V and J ends lost 4 bases and 6 bases respectively, with 12 bases between them. CDR3 amino acids: CASSPALRDGYTF. CDR3 DNA: TGTGCCAGCAGCCCCGCTCTCAGGGATGGCTACACCTTC.

This clonotype was counted only a few times. The chain joins TRBV20-1 to TRBJ2-5, with 7 nucleotides matching TRBD2. Unmatched junction bases numbered 10, after V lost 3 bases and J lost 0 bases. Germline V gives CDR1 DFQATT, CDR2 SNEGSKA (reference sequence). The CDR3 covers 16 residues. The chain's CDR3 is CSARDWAGEYQETQYF. The CDR3 region has the DNA TGCAGTGCTAGGGATTGGGCGGGGGAGTACCAAGAGACCCAGTACTTC.

J is TRBJ2-7 and V is TRBV9; D may correspond to TRBD1 or TRBD2 (5 bases each). The CDR3 loop spans 14 amino acids. V lost 4 bases and J 7 bases, leaving 18 bases between the germline ends. Germline V lookup: CDR1 SGDLS, CDR2 YYNGEE. The CDR3 reads CASSPRDLLSEQYF. For the CDR3, the DNA is TGTGCCAGCAGCCCCCGGGACCTTCTGAGTGAGCAGTACTTC. Complete variable domain (other parts from reference TRBV9 and TRBJ2-7): DSGVTQTPKHLITATGQRVTLRCSPRSGDLSVYWYQQSLDQGLQFLIQYYNGEERAKGNILERFSAQQFPDLHSELNLSSLELGDSALYFCASSPRDLLSEQYFGPGTRLTVT.

V is TRBV7-2 and J is TRBJ1-2; D gene uncertain. V was cut by 5 bases and J by 7 bases, with 11 bases left in between. CDR1 and CDR2 from the germline V gene are SGHTA and FQGNSA. CDR3 length: 12 amino acids. CDR3 residues: CASSPFVGGYTF. DNA for the CDR3: TGTGCCAGCAGCCCTTTTGTGGGTGGCTACACCTTC.

V and J are TRBV19 and TRBJ2-1; D gene ambiguous. The V end was cut by 4 bases, the J end by 4 bases, with 8 bases between. CDR1 LNHDA and CDR2 SQIVND come from the germline V gene (reference sequence). The CDR3 runs to 13 residues. CDR3 nucleotides: TGTGCCAGTAGTACCAAAACTTACAATGAGCAGTTCTTC. Protein product: CASSTKTYNEQFF.

This chain connects TRBV9 to TRBJ1-4, with 8 bases lining up with TRBD1. Germline CDR1 reads SGDLS; CDR2 reads YYNGEE. The CDR3 has 15 amino acids. J gave up 8 bases and V 3 bases, and 9 bases lay outside the gene matches. CDR3 region: CASSGWTGYGEKLFF. In DNA form, the CDR3 reads TGTGCCAGCAGCGGATGGACAGGGTATGGAGAAAAACTGTTTTTT.

V usage is TRBV7-9 and J usage is TRBJ1-1; 8 positions agree with TRBD1. The trim removed 5 bases at V and 0 bases at J, leaving 5 bases unmatched. CDR1 SEHNR and CDR2 FQNEAQ come from the germline V gene (reference sequence). The CDR3 extends over 15 amino acids. CDR3 DNA: TGTGCCAGCAGCCATTTGGGACAGGTGAACACTGAAGCTTTCTTT. Protein product: CASSHLGQVNTEAFF.

The chain is built from TRBV2 and TRBJ1-6, with no clear D. This CDR3 comprises 11 residues. Trimming removed 9 bases from V and 10 bases from J, with 10 bases in between. Germline CDR1 reads SNHLY; CDR2 reads FYNNEI. CDR3 sequence: CASAEESPLHF. The CDR3 DNA sequence: TGTGCCAGTGCGGAGGAATCACCCCTCCACTTT.

The rearrangement joins TRBV7-9 to TRBJ2-3; D remains ambiguous. V lost 1 base and J lost 4, with 12 bases in between. The length of the CDR3 is 15 residues. Germline V gives CDR1 SEHNR, CDR2 FQNEAQ (reference sequence). CDR3: CASSLVNSGPDTQYF. The DNA of the CDR3 is TGTGCCAGCAGCTTAGTTAACTCTGGACCAGATACGCAGTATTTT.

This clonotype was seen just once. V and J are TRBV7-9 and TRBJ1-5; D remains ambiguous. The CDR3 extends over 12 amino acids. Germline values: CDR1 SEHNR, CDR2 FQNEAQ (reference sequence). The V end lost 6 bases, the J end lost 3 bases, and 6 bases lay between the germline ends. CDR3: CASSGYNQPQHF. As DNA, the CDR3 is TGTGCCAGCAGTGGGTACAATCAGCCCCAGCATTTT.

The chain employs TRBV20-1 and TRBJ2-7, with 9 bases fitting TRBD2. Germline lookup yields CDR1 DFQATT and CDR2 SNEGSKA (reference sequence). The CDR3 runs 14 residues. Unmatched junction bases numbered 2, after V lost 0 bases and J lost 2 bases. The CDR3 sequence: CSAREVAGAYEQYF. DNA of the CDR3: TGCAGTGCTAGAGAGGTAGCGGGAGCCTACGAGCAGTACTTC.